The next 24 T cell receptor beta chains were all read from a single sample in a study of blood T cells in healthy people across ages. It was with a sample-barcoded 5' primer and a J-beta primer mix that a second PCR of roughly 6 to 12 cycles was run. Via MiXCR, TCRdb re-called the 5' RACE reads, giving one row per CDR3 protein. The sample holds about 1.6 million distinct CDR3 sequences; roughly 32% are singletons and the top ten take around 10%. Sample: blood. The receptor set was obtained from a young woman in good health.

This clonotype was counted between two and nine times. The chain has TRBV20-1 and TRBJ2-1; D is ambiguous. Germline assignment: CDR1 DFQATT and CDR2 SNEGSKA (reference sequence). Trimming left V 1 base short and J 4 bases short, with 5 bases between. This CDR3 is 12 amino acids long. CDR3 nucleotides: TGCAGTGCTAGAGGCAAGTACAATGAGCAGTTCTTC. Its protein product is CSARGKYNEQFF.

The V call is TRBV7-6, the J call TRBJ2-1; perhaps TRBD2 as D (5 bases). Trimming pared 0 bases from V and 7 bases from J, leaving 19 bases between. CDR3 length equals 17 residues. Germline loops: CDR1 SGHVS, CDR2 FNYEAQ. CDR3 sequence: CASSLARPGIPRNEQFF. As DNA, the CDR3 is TGTGCCAGCAGCTTAGCGCGTCCCGGGATACCCAGGAATGAGCAGTTCTTC. The full variable domain, completed using reference TRBV7-6 and TRBJ2-1, is GAGVSQSPRYKVTKRGQDVALRCDPISGHVSLYWYRQALGQGPEFLTYFNYEAQQDKSGLPNDRFSAERPEGSISTLTIQRTEQRDSAMYRCASSLARPGIPRNEQFFGPGTRLTVL.

This clonotype has just a few counts. The chain links TRBV20-1 to TRBJ1-2, with TRBD1 as a possible D gene (6 bases). CDR1 is DFQATT and CDR2 is SNEGSKA in the germline V gene (reference sequence). V was clipped by 2 bases and J by 4 bases, with 11 bases between them. This CDR3 is built from 13 residues. The CDR3 DNA sequence: TGCAGTGCTAGACCGGGGGCGAGCTATGGCTACACCTTC. Residues: CSARPGASYGYTF.

The sample holds a few counts of this clonotype. This may be a read error, as it is one base from a much larger clone. This chain connects TRBV3-1 to TRBJ2-7; 7 positions match TRBD2. This CDR3 spans 15 amino acids. Germline V lookup: CDR1 LGHDT, CDR2 YNNKEL (reference sequence). The CDR3 protein is CACSQELGREDEQYF. The CDR3 DNA follows: TGTGCCTGCAGCCAAGAACTGGGGAGGGAAGACGAGCAGTACTTC.

The V gene is TRBV24-1, the J gene TRBJ2-2; 10 bases align to TRBD2. The germline V gene has CDR1 KGHDR and CDR2 SFDVKD. V was pared by 6 bases and J by 5 bases, with 5 bases of the junction left unmatched. CDR3 length equals 15 residues. The CDR3 DNA follows: TGTGCCACCAGTCAGACTAGCGGGCCGACCGGGGAGCTGTTTTTT. Encoded protein: CATSQTSGPTGELFF.

This clonotype occurred a few times. The V and J genes are TRBV25-1 and TRBJ2-5, with TRBD1 as a possible D gene (6 bases). The ends were cut back, 6 bases at V and 5 bases at J, with 19 bases in the middle. The CDR3 loop spans 15 amino acids. From germline, CDR1 is MGHDK and CDR2 SYGVNS. The CDR3 loop is CASSRGYVWRETQYF. The DNA for the CDR3 is TGTGCCAGCAGCAGGGGTTATGTTTGGCGGGAGACCCAGTACTTC.

CDR3 bases: TGCAGTGCTGACGGGACTCATAATGAGCAGTTCTTC. This sequence encodes CSADGTHNEQFF. The gene calls are TRBV20-1 and TRBJ2-1, with TRBD2 as a possible D gene (6 bases). V lost 5 bases and J 7 bases, leaving 12 bases between the germline ends. This CDR3 region has 12 residues. From germline, CDR1 is DFQATT and CDR2 SNEGSKA (reference sequence).

This clonotype was picked up a small number of times. The CDR3 nucleotides read TGTGCCAGCAGCCAAGATTGGCTAGCGGGATTTTACGAGCAGTACTTC. Protein product: CASSQDWLAGFYEQYF. J is TRBJ2-7 and V is TRBV4-2; 9 positions match TRBD2. J was trimmed by 4 bases and V by 0 bases; bases with no gene match: 7. Germline loops: CDR1 LGHNA, CDR2 YNFKEQ. CDR3 size: 16 residues.

This clonotype showed up just a few times. The rearrangement joins TRBV5-1 to TRBJ2-7, with D perhaps matching TRBD1 or TRBD2 (5 bases each). V was trimmed by 4 bases and J by 4 bases, leaving 18 bases between them. The CDR3 loop spans 15 amino acids. Germline CDR1 is SGHRS and CDR2 is YFSETQ. The CDR3 DNA is TGCGCCAGCAGCCGGGAAGTGACAGATATATACGAGCAGTACTTC. This translates into CASSREVTDIYEQYF.

This clonotype has at least ten counts. The gene calls are TRBV7-2 and TRBJ2-1, with D tentatively TRBD2 (5 bases). This CDR3 has 15 residues. Germline lookup yields CDR1 SGHTA and CDR2 FQGNSA. V gave up 2 bases and J gave up 0 bases, with 8 bases separating them. The CDR3, as DNA: TGTGCCAGCAGCTTACAGCGGAGCTCCTACAATGAGCAGTTCTTC. It yields the protein CASSLQRSSYNEQFF.

The J gene is TRBJ1-1, the V gene TRBV5-1, with TRBD1 identical over 7 bases. CDR1 is SGHRS and CDR2 is YFSETQ in the germline V gene. The CDR3 loop spans 17 amino acids. J lost 0 bases, V lost 2 bases, and 10 bases had no gene match. Here the CDR3 reads CASSFTPPGQVNTEAFF. CDR3 in DNA: TGCGCCAGCAGCTTCACTCCGCCCGGACAGGTGAACACTGAAGCTTTCTTT. Based on the CDR3 plus reference TRBV5-1 and TRBJ1-1, the full variable domain is KAGVTQTPRYLIKTRGQQVTLSCSPISGHRSVSWYQQTPGQGLQFLFEYFSETQRNKGNFPGRFSGRQFSNSRSEMNVSTLELGDSALYLCASSFTPPGQVNTEAFFGQGTRLTVV.

This clonotype was recorded a few times. The J gene is TRBJ1-2, the V gene TRBV28; 7 nucleotides line up with TRBD1. Germline trimming cut 5 bases from V and 0 bases from J; bases unmatched to any gene: 6. Germline V CDR1 and CDR2: MDHEN, SYDVKM. The CDR3 spans 15 residues. The DNA for the CDR3 is TGTGCCAGCAGTGCCCCTCAGGGGGCTAACTATGGCTACACCTTC. Protein sequence: CASSAPQGANYGYTF.

As to this clonotype: A much larger clone differs by one base, so this may be a read error. The chain joins TRBV20-1 to TRBJ2-3, with D maybe TRBD2 (7 bases). Germline values: CDR1 DFQATT, CDR2 SNEGSKA (reference sequence). The CDR3 runs 15 residues. In nucleotides, the CDR3 is TGCAATGCCCCCGGGGGGCCATCCTCCACAGGTACGCAGTATTTT. This gives the protein CNAPGGPSSTGTQYF.

The J gene is TRBJ1-5, the V gene TRBV11-2; 7 positions agree with TRBD1. The CDR3 spans 15 residues. Germline V gene data show CDR1 as SGHAT and CDR2 as FQNNGV. V shed 3 bases, J shed 5 bases, and the junction held 7 bases outside the gene matches. CDR3 DNA sequence: TGTGCCAGCAGCTTGACCCGCAGGGGGGATCAGCCCCAGCATTTT. The encoded protein is CASSLTRRGDQPQHF.

This clonotype was detected only a few times. The V call is TRBV29-1, the J call TRBJ1-4; no definite D call. CDR3 length: 14 residues. Trimming left V 5 bases short and J 3 bases short, with 13 bases between. The V gene's germline CDR1 is SQVTM and CDR2 ANQGSEA. The CDR3 sequence is CSVTDSSSNEKLFF. In DNA, the CDR3 is TGCAGCGTTACGGACTCCTCGTCTAATGAAAAACTGTTTTTT.

The DNA of the CDR3 is TGTGCCAGCAGCCCAGCGACGGGGGGAAACACCATATATTTT. Its protein product is CASSPATGGNTIYF. V gene TRBV7-9 combines with J gene TRBJ1-3; D remains unclear. V lost 5 bases and J lost 4, with 12 bases in between. Germline V gene data show CDR1 as SEHNR and CDR2 as FQNEAQ (reference sequence). The length of the CDR3 is 14 residues.

The chain combines TRBV12-3 or TRBV12-4 with TRBJ1-1; the D gene is possibly TRBD1 (5 bases). V was clipped by 5 bases and J by 11 bases, with 21 bases between them. The CDR3 contains 14 residues. The CDR3 here is CASSKSGGSGGAFF. CDR3 nucleotides: TGTGCCAGCAGTAAAAGCGGGGGGTCGGGTGGGGCTTTCTTT.

This clonotype showed up many times. The chain carries TRBV5-1 and TRBJ2-3; D might be TRBD2 (5 bases). Germline V CDR1 and CDR2: SGHRS, YFSETQ. The CDR3 runs 16 residues. V shed 2 bases and J shed 2 bases, with 15 bases lying between them. As DNA, the CDR3 is TGCGCCAGCAGCTTCCGGACTGGCTCCATCACAGATACGCAGTATTTT. This codes for CASSFRTGSITDTQYF. Complete variable domain (other parts from reference TRBV5-1 and TRBJ2-3): KAGVTQTPRYLIKTRGQQVTLSCSPISGHRSVSWYQQTPGQGLQFLFEYFSETQRNKGNFPGRFSGRQFSNSRSEMNVSTLELGDSALYLCASSFRTGSITDTQYFGPGTRLTVL.

In its sample, this clonotype was seen a few times. The chain links TRBV3-1 to TRBJ1-1, with D uncertain. The germline V and J ends were trimmed by 4 bases and 1 base, with 16 bases remaining between them. This CDR3 contains 16 residues. CDR1 is LGHDT and CDR2 is YNNKEL in the germline V gene (reference sequence). CDR3 coding DNA: TGTGCCAGCAGCCTCTCGGATGGCTCGAGGAACACTGAAGCTTTCTTT. It translates to CASSLSDGSRNTEAFF.

This clonotype occurred a few times. The chain is built from TRBV20-1 and TRBJ1-2, with D possibly matching TRBD1 (5 bases). This CDR3 is 13 amino acids long. V lost 0 bases and J 7 bases, leaving 12 bases between the germline ends. CDR1 DFQATT and CDR2 SNEGSKA come from the germline V gene (reference sequence). In DNA, the CDR3 is TGCAGTGCTAGAGACAGGGAGAGAGGTGGCTACACCTTC. Encoded protein: CSARDRERGGYTF.

The CDR3 nucleotides are TGTGCCAGCAGCACGAGGACAGGGGACGGCTACACCTTC. Translation: CASSTRTGDGYTF. This chain uses TRBV11-2 with TRBJ1-2; 9 bases are a match to TRBD1. The V gene end was trimmed by 5 bases and the J gene end by 8 bases; junction bases not matched to a gene: 6. The CDR3 is made up of 13 amino acids. Germline V gene lookup returns CDR1 SGHAT and CDR2 FQNNGV.

CDR3 DNA sequence: TGTGCCAGCAGTTACTCGGGGAGGGATCTGTTCTTC. Translated: CASSYSGRDLFF. This chain connects TRBV6-5 to TRBJ2-1; 7 bases align to TRBD2. Germline CDR1 and CDR2: MNHEY and SVGAGI. This CDR3 spans 12 amino acids. V lost 0 bases to trimming and J lost 15 bases; unmatched junction nucleotides: 5.

In its sample, this clonotype was seen many times. J is TRBJ2-3 and V is TRBV29-1; 8 bases agree with TRBD1. The CDR3 has 18 amino acids. The germline V gene encodes CDR1 SQVTM and CDR2 ANQGSEA. The V gene end was trimmed by 6 bases and the J gene end by 4 bases; junction bases not matched to a gene: 21. CDR3 residues: CSVAGGQVGDNPADTQYF. DNA for the CDR3: TGCAGCGTCGCAGGGGGACAGGTCGGGGACAACCCAGCAGATACGCAGTATTTT.

This chain joins TRBV27 and TRBJ2-4; 8 bases map to TRBD2. V shed 6 bases, J shed 3 bases, and the junction held 7 bases outside the gene matches. CDR1 is MNHEY, CDR2 SMNVEV, per germline (reference sequence). This CDR3 has 15 residues. The CDR3 coding sequence is TGTGCCAGCAGGAGGGGAACTAGCGGCAAAAACATTCAGTACTTC. This translates into CASRRGTSGKNIQYF.